One T cell receptor beta chain is described in this entry. As yet, its antigen is unknown. This entry is derived from a study of cytomegalovirus exposure and HLA in healthy donors. As for the study in general: A subsequent analysis reported that the 95 to 150 validation repertoires were produced on the same platform that had also been used for the 666 first-cohort repertoires.

The donors were part of the validation cohort, which consisted of approximately 110 subjects and was separate from the first cohort of about 670 subjects. TCRdb keeps only in-frame clones here, not all; method: immunoSEQ multiplex PCR. The table shows roughly 250,000 clones, with nearly 90% occurring only once. J was trimmed by 5 bases and V by 4 bases; bases with no gene match: 13. Germline V gives CDR1 GTSNPN, CDR2 SVGIG (reference sequence). The CDR3 extends over 15 amino acids. Study outcomes and limitations: 164 TCR beta chains were listed as cytomegalovirus-associated.

V gene TRBV30 combines with J gene TRBJ2-5; 7 nucleotides line up with TRBD2. The sequenced sample was PBMCs. This receptor was identified in a woman aged 18-29 years in good health and CMV-seronegative. The CDR3 spells CAWTFRTSFEETQYF. The CDR3 DNA sequence: TGTGCCTGGACGTTCCGGACTAGTTTTGAGGAGACCCAGTACTTC.